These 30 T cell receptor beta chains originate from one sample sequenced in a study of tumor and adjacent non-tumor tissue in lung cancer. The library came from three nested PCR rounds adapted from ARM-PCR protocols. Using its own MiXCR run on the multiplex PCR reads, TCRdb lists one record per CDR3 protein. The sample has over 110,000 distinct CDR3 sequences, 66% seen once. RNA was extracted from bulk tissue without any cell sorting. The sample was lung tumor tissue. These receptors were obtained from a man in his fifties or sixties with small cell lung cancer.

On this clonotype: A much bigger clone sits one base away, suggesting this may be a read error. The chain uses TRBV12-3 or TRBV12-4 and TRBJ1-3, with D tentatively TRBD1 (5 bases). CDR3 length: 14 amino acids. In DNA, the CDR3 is TGTGTCAGCAGTTCACAGGTTCTTGGAAACACCATATATTTT. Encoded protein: CVSSSQVLGNTIYF.

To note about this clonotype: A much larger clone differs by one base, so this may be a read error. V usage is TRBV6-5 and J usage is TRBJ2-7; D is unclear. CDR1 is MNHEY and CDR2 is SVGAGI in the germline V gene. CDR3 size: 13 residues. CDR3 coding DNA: TGTGACAGCACCTCCCCTGACTCCTACGAGCAGTACTTC. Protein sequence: CDSTSPDSYEQYF.

CDR3 sequence reads: CNAKTETQYF. CDR3 sequence (DNA): TGCAATGCCAAGACCGAGACCCAGTACTTC. This rearrangement joins TRBV20-1 to TRBJ2-5; D ambiguous. The CDR3 has 10 amino acids. Looked up from germline, CDR1 is DFQATT and CDR2 is SNEGSKA (reference sequence).

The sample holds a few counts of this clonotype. In DNA form, the CDR3 reads TGTGCCAGCAGTCCCCAGGGGCTGGCAGAGACCCAGTACTTC. Protein product: CASSPQGLAETQYF. The V call is TRBV12-3 or TRBV12-4, the J call TRBJ2-5, with D possibly being TRBD1 (6 bases). V shed 5 bases and J shed 4 bases, with 14 bases lying between them. The CDR3 is 14 residues long.

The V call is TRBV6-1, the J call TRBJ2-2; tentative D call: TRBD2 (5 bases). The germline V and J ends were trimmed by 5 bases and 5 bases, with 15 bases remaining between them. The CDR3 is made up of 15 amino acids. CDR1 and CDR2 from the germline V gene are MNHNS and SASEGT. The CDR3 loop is CASSSRRCGTGELFF. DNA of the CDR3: TGTGCCAGCAGTTCCCGCCGATGCGGGACCGGGGAGCTGTTTTTT.

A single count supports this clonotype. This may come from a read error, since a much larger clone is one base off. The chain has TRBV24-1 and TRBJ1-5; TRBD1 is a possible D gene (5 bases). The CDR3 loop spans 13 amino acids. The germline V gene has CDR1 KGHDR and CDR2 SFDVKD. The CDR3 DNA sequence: TGTGTCACCAAGGGGCAGGACAATCAGCCCCAGCATTTT. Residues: CVTKGQDNQPQHF.

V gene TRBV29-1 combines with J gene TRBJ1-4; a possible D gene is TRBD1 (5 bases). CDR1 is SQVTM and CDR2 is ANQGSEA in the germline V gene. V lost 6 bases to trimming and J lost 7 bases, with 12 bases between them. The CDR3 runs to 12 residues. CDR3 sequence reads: CSVGGGAEKLFF. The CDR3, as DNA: TGCAGCGTCGGGGGTGGCGCTGAAAAACTGTTTTTT.

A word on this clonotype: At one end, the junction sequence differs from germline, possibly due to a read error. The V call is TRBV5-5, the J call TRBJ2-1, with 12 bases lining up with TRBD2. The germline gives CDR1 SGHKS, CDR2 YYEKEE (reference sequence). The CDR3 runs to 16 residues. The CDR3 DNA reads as TGTGCAAGCAGCTTGGTAGGCACTAGCGGGAGGTATGACCAGTTCTTC. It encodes CASSLVGTSGRYDQFF.

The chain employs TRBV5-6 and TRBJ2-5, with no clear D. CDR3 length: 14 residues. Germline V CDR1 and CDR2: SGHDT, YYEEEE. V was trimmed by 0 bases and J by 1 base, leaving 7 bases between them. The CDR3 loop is CASSLGSFQETQYF. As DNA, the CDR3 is TGTGCCAGCAGCTTGGGCTCGTTCCAAGAGACCCAGTACTTC.

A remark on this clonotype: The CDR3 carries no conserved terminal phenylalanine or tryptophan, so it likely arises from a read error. CDR3 loop: CSARRATKETQYI. The CDR3 region has the DNA TGCAGTGCTAGAAGGGCTACCAAAGAGACCCAGTACATC. The genes are TRBV20-1 and TRBJ2-5; no firm D call. The CDR3 extends over 13 amino acids. The germline CDR1 and CDR2 sequences are DFQATT and SNEGSKA (reference sequence). Trimming cost V 2 bases and J 3 bases, with 10 bases left between them.

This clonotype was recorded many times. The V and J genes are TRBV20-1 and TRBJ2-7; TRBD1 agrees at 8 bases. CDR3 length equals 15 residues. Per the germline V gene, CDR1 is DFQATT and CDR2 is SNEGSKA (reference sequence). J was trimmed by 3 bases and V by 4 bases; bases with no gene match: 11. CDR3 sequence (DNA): TGCAGTGCTACGGGCTACCGGGACAGGAGCTACGAGCAGTACTTC. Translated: CSATGYRDRSYEQYF.

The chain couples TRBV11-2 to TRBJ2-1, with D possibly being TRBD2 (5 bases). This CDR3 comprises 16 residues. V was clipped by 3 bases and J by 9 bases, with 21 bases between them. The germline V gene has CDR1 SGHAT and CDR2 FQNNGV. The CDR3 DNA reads TGTGCCAGCAGCTTCACCCGGGCCCGAAGAAGCGGTGAGCAGTTCTTC. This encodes CASSFTRARRSGEQFF.

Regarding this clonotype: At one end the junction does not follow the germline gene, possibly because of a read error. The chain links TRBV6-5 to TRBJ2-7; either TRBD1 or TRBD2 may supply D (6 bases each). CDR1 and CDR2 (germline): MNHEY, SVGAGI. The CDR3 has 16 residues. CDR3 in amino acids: CASRPPGVAETYEQYF. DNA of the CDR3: TGTGCCAGCAGACCCCCAGGGGTAGCGGAAACCTATGAGCAGTACTTC.

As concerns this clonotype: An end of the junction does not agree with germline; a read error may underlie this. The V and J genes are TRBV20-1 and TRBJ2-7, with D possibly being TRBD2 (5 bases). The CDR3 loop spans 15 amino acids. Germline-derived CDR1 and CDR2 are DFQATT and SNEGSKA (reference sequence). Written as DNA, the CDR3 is TGCAGTGCCAGAGATCGAGGGAAGATCGCCTACGAGCAGTACTTC. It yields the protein CSARDRGKIAYEQYF.

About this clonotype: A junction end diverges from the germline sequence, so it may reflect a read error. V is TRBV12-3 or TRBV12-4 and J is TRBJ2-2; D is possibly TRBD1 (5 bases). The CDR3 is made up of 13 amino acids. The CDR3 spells CASGARNIGELFF. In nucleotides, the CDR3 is TGTGCCAGCGGGGCTCGGAACATCGGGGAGCTGTTTTTT.

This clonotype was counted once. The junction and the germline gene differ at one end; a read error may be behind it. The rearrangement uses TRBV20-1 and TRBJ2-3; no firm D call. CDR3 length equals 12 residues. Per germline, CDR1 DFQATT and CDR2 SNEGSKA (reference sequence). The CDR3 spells CNANILVDTQYF. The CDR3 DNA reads TGCAATGCTAACATTCTAGTGGATACGCAGTATTTT.

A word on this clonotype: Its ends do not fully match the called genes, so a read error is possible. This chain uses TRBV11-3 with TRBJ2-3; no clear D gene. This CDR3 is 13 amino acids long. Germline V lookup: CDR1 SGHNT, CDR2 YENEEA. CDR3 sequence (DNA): TGTGCCAACAGCTTTGTCCACACAGATGCGCAGTATTTT. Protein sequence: CANSFVHTDAQYF.

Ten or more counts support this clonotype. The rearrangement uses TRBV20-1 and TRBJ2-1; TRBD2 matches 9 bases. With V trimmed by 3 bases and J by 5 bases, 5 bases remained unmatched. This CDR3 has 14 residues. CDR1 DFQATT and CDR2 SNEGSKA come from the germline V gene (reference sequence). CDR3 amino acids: CSASSLAGNNEQFF. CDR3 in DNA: TGCAGTGCTAGCTCACTAGCGGGTAACAATGAGCAGTTCTTC.

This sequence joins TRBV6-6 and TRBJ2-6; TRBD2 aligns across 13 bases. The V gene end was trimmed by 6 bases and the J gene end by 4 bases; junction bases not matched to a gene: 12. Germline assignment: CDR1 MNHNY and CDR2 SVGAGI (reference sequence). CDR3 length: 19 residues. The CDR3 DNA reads TGTGCCAGCAGGACCCGACATGGACTAGCGGGAGCCGGGGCCAACGTCCTGACTTTC. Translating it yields CASRTRHGLAGAGANVLTF.

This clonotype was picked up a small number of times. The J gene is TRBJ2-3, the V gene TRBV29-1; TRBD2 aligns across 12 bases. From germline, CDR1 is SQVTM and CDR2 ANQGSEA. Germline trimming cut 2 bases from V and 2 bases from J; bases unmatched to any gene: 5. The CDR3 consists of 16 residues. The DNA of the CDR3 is TGCAGCGTTGAAAGACTAGCGGGAGCAATCACAGATACGCAGTATTTT. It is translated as CSVERLAGAITDTQYF.

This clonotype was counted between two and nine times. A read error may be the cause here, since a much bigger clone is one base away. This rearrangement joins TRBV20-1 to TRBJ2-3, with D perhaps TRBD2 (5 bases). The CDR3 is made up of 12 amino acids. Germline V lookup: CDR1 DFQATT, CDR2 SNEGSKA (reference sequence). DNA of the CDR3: TGCAATGCTAGCTTGGCCACAGATACGCAGTATTTT. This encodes CNASLATDTQYF.

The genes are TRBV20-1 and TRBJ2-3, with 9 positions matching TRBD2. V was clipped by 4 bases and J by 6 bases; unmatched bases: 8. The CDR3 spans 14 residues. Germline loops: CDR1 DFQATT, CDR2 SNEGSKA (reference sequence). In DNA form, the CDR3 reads TGCAGTGCTACAAGGCTAGCGGGGACGGATACGCAGTATTTT. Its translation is CSATRLAGTDTQYF.

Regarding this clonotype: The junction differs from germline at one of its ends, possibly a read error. CDR3 protein: CASSPMGVTEAFF. The CDR3 DNA is TGTGCCAGTAGCCCTATGGGGGTTACTGAAGCTTTCTTT. The J gene is TRBJ1-1, the V gene TRBV4-2; D is perhaps TRBD1 (5 bases). The CDR3 consists of 13 residues. Looked up from germline, CDR1 is LGHNA and CDR2 is YNFKEQ.

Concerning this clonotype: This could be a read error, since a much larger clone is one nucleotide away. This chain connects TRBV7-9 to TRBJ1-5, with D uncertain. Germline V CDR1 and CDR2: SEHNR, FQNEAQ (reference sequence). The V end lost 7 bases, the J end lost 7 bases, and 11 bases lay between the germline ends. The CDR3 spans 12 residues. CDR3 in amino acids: CASNQPGQPQHF. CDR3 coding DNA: TGTGCCAGCAACCAGCCCGGACAGCCCCAGCATTTT.

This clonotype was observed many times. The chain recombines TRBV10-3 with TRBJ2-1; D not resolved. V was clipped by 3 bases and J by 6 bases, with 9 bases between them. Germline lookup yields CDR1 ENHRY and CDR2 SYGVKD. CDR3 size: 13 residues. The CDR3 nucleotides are TGTGCCATCAGTGAATTACAGACCAATGAGCAGTTCTTC. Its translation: CAISELQTNEQFF.

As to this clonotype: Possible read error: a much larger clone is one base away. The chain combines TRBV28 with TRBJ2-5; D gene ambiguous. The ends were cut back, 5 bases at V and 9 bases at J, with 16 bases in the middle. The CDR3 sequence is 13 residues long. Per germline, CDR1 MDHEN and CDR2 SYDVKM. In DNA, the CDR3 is TGTGCCAGCAGTCTCCCGGCCGCCGGCGCCCAGTACTTC. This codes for CASSLPAAGAQYF.

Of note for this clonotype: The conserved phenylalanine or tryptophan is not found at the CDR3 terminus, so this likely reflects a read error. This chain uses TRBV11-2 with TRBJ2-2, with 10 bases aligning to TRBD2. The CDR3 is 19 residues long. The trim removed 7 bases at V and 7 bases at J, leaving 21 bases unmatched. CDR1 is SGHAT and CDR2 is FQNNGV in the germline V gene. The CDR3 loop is CASIHPPSALAGAVGELFL. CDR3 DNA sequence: TGTGCCAGCATTCATCCCCCGTCCGCGCTAGCGGGAGCGGTCGGGGAGCTGTTTTTA.

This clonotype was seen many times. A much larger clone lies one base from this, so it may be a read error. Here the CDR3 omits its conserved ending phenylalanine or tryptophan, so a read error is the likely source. This CDR3 is CASSPGDRETQYL. The DNA for the CDR3 is TGTGCCAGCAGCCCCGGTGATCGGGAGACCCAGTACCTC. The V and J genes are TRBV11-3 and TRBJ2-5; D is uncertain. The V gene lost 5 bases and the J gene lost 5 bases, with 12 bases spanning the gap. The germline gives CDR1 SGHNT, CDR2 YENEEA. The CDR3 is 13 residues long.

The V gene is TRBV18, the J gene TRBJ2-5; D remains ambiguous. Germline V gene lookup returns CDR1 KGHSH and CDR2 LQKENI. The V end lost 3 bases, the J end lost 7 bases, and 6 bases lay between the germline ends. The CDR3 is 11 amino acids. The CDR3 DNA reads TGTGCCAGCTCACCGTCAGCGACCCAGTACTTC. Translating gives CASSPSATQYF.

In nucleotides, the CDR3 is TGTGCCAGCAGCAAAGTGGGAACCAATAGCGGGAGTAAACCCTACGAGCAGTACGTC. It codes for CASSKVGTNSGSKPYEQYV. The chain recombines TRBV21-1 with TRBJ2-7; the D call of TRBD2 is as the table states it, not checked on the DNA. TRBV21-1 is a pseudogene locus. CDR3 length equals 19 residues.